Below, 14 T cell receptor beta chains from the same sample are listed, as sequenced in a study of blood T cell repertoires in COVID-19. Generated by immunoSEQ multiplex PCR, the TCRdb table keeps only in-frame clones and is missing some. Of about 65,000 clones in the sample, about 88% are singletons; the top ten hold roughly 1.3%. The sequencing sample was made of peripheral blood. These receptors originate from a man aged 55 to 70 with acute or convalescent COVID-19.

This clone was seen a handful of times. The same CDR3 also results from other DNA sequences found in this sample. The chain joins TRBV6-1 to TRBJ1-5; D not resolved. The germline V gene has CDR1 MNHNS and CDR2 SASEGT. The CDR3 length is 14 residues. V was pared by 0 bases and J by 0 bases, with 3 bases between. The DNA of the CDR3 is TGTGCCAGCAGTGAAGCGTATAGCAATCAGCCCCAGCATTTT. This gives the protein CASSEAYSNQPQHF.

The chain uses TRBV7-2 and TRBJ2-1, with D possibly matching TRBD2 (7 bases). V dropped 1 base and J dropped 8 bases, with 15 bases sitting between them. Germline lookup yields CDR1 SGHTA and CDR2 FQGNSA. The CDR3 is 15 amino acids. Written as DNA, the CDR3 is TGTGCCAGCAGCTTAGAGGCGCGAGGGGGGGATGAGCAGTTCTTC. Translating it yields CASSLEARGGDEQFF.

V gene TRBV24-1 combines with J gene TRBJ2-3; TRBD1 is a possible D gene (6 bases). The CDR3 is 15 amino acids. Trimming stripped 7 bases from V and 1 base from J, with 14 bases between. CDR1 is KGHDR, CDR2 SFDVKD, per germline. The CDR3 region has the DNA TGTGCCACCAGAAATACAGGGCCTGGCACAGATACGCAGTATTTT. This translates into CATRNTGPGTDTQYF.

The gene calls are TRBV19 and TRBJ1-2; TRBD1 is a possible D gene (6 bases). This CDR3 contains 12 residues. Germline V CDR1 and CDR2: LNHDA, SQIVND (reference sequence). V was cut by 4 bases and J by 5 bases, with 8 bases left in between. CDR3 in amino acids: CASSRTDYGYTF. The CDR3 nucleotides are TGTGCCAGTAGTAGGACAGATTATGGCTACACCTTC.

This chain joins TRBV18 and TRBJ1-5; a possible D gene is TRBD1 (6 bases). The CDR3 contains 16 residues. CDR1 and CDR2 (germline): KGHSH, LQKENI. The V end lost 3 bases, the J end lost 2 bases, and 14 bases lay between the germline ends. This CDR3 reads CASSPTGPTGNQPQHF. The CDR3 DNA reads as TGTGCCAGCTCACCTACAGGGCCTACAGGCAATCAGCCCCAGCATTTT.

The J gene is TRBJ1-4, the V gene TRBV30; D is undetermined. In germline, CDR1 is GTSNPN, CDR2 SVGIG (reference sequence). Between the trimmed V and J ends, which lost 4 bases and 1 base, there was a span of 4 bases. The CDR3 spans 12 residues. CDR3 protein: CAWTVTNEKLFF. The CDR3 DNA sequence: TGTGCCTGGACCGTAACTAATGAAAAACTGTTTTTT.

This clone was detected a few times. The chain has TRBV5-1 and TRBJ1-1; TRBD1 might be the D (6 bases). The length of the CDR3 is 14 residues. Trimming removed 0 bases at V and 3 bases at J, with 9 bases between. Germline values: CDR1 SGHRS, CDR2 YFSETQ. The CDR3 coding sequence is TGCGCCAGCAGCTTGGCAGGGGCGGACACTGAAGCTTTCTTT. Its protein is CASSLAGADTEAFF.

The chain links TRBV19 to TRBJ1-5; 11 bases fit TRBD1. The germline V gene encodes CDR1 LNHDA and CDR2 SQIVND (reference sequence). The V segment lost 4 bases and the J segment 6 bases; nucleotides outside the gene matches: 5. CDR3 size: 15 residues. DNA for the CDR3: TGTGCCAGTAGTACTGGGACAGGGGGGGGTCAGCCCCAGCATTTT. Translation: CASSTGTGGGQPQHF. The entire variable domain, with the rest obtained from reference TRBV19 and TRBJ1-5, is as follows: DGGITQSPKYLFRKEGQNVTLSCEQNLNHDAMYWYRQDPGQGLRLIYYSQIVNDFQKGDIAEGYSVSREKKESFPLTVTSAQKNPTAFYLCASSTGTGGGQPQHFGDGTRLSIL.

This chain uses TRBV6-6 with TRBJ2-1; maybe TRBD1 (5 bases). This CDR3 is 12 amino acids long. V dropped 5 bases and J dropped 5 bases, with 7 bases sitting between them. The V gene's germline CDR1 is MNHNY and CDR2 SVGAGI (reference sequence). This chain's CDR3 is CASSKGDNEQFF. DNA of the CDR3: TGTGCCAGCAGTAAAGGGGACAATGAGCAGTTCTTC.

V gene TRBV5-4 combines with J gene TRBJ1-6; no definite D call. Germline V CDR1 and CDR2: SGHNT, YYREEE (reference sequence). V was cut by 3 bases and J by 6 bases, with 19 bases left in between. This CDR3 has 17 amino acids. For the CDR3, the DNA is TGTGCCAGCAGCTCCGGTTCCGGGGAGTTTGGTAATTCACCCCTCCACTTT. This sequence encodes CASSSGSGEFGNSPLHF. The whole variable domain, filled in from reference TRBV5-4 and TRBJ1-6, reads ETGVTQSPTHLIKTRGQQVTLRCSSQSGHNTVSWYQQALGQGPQFIFQYYREEENGRGNFPPRFSGLQFPNYSSELNVNALELDDSALYLCASSSGSGEFGNSPLHFGNGTRLTVT.

The chain combines TRBV30 with TRBJ1-2; D unresolved. The germline gives CDR1 GTSNPN, CDR2 SVGIG (reference sequence). The CDR3 extends over 11 amino acids. V was clipped by 0 bases and J by 6 bases, with 5 bases between them. CDR3 protein: CAWSVRDGYTF. DNA of the CDR3: TGTGCCTGGAGTGTACGAGATGGCTACACCTTC.

The CDR3 DNA follows: TGTGCCAGCAGTGAAAGGGTAGGGACAGGGGGACTCAGCTCCTACAATGAGCAGTTCTTC. It yields the protein CASSERVGTGGLSSYNEQFF. The rearrangement uses TRBV2 and TRBJ2-1; 11 nucleotides align to TRBD1. Germline values: CDR1 SNHLY, CDR2 FYNNEI. After removal of 2 bases from V and 0 bases from J, the junction contained 12 bases not matched to a gene. The CDR3 contains 20 residues.

The rearrangement links TRBV27 to TRBJ1-4, with D hard to call. Germline V lookup: CDR1 MNHEY, CDR2 SMNVEV (reference sequence). The CDR3 is 14 amino acids. V was clipped by 9 bases and J by 0 bases, with 11 bases between them. The DNA of the CDR3 is TGTGCCAGTAAACCGGGAACAACTAATGAAAAACTGTTTTTT. Translation: CASKPGTTNEKLFF.

The V and J genes are TRBV9 and TRBJ2-6; weak D call: TRBD2 (5 bases). Germline V lookup: CDR1 SGDLS, CDR2 YYNGEE. V was pared by 0 bases and J by 1 base, with 8 bases between. CDR3 length: 16 residues. The CDR3 sequence: CASSVGPGSGANVLTF. CDR3 coding DNA: TGTGCCAGCAGCGTAGGGCCGGGGTCTGGGGCCAACGTCCTGACTTTC.